These T cell receptor beta chains were read from a single sample in a study of shared clonotypes between healthy human individuals. The table came from immunoSEQ multiplex PCR; TCRdb's copy has only in-frame clones and leaves some out. The sample contains about 2 million clones, approximately 95% of which appear only once. The specimen sequenced was naive CD4+ T cells sorted from blood. These receptors were collected from a man aged 18-30 years in good health. CDR3s leave out the opening cysteine and the closing phenylalanine or tryptophan. The order of the fields is J gene, V gene, CDR3 protein.

J: TRBJ2-7
V: TRBV5-4
CDR3: ASSYDRYSYEQY

J: TRBJ1-2
V: TRBV28
CDR3: ASSLIQGPGYT

J: TRBJ2-2
V: TRBV7-9
CDR3: ASSALAGGPHTGELF

J: TRBJ1-2
V: TRBV5-6
CDR3: ASSLYQTDYGYT

J: TRBJ2-2
V: TRBV28
CDR3: ASSRGGTGTRAGGELF

J: TRBJ2-7
V: TRBV7-8
CDR3: ASSTSGRFYEQY

J: TRBJ2-5
V: TRBV5-1
CDR3: ASSLALEETQY

J: TRBJ2-7
V: TRBV6-5
CDR3: ASSYSSGAPYEQY

J: TRBJ2-7
V: TRBV7-9
CDR3: ASSPARLAGASFEQY

J: TRBJ2-7
V: TRBV5-6
CDR3: ASSLGLAGSYEQY

J: TRBJ1-5
V: TRBV6-5
CDR3: ASRGQGANQPQH

J: TRBJ2-7
V: TRBV6-5
CDR3: ASSYSNSKVYEQY

J: TRBJ1-1
V: TRBV11-2
CDR3: ASSQPGWRNTEAF